This T cell receptor (beta chain) was retrieved from a study of blood T cell repertoires in COVID-19. As for the study in general: The analysed material was cDNA or gDNA that came from T cells, B-cell-depleted T cells, or PBMCs.

As for this clone: An end of the junction differs from the germline gene, which may be a read error.

The table came from immunoSEQ multiplex PCR; TCRdb's copy has only in-frame clones and leaves some out. The table has 150,000 to 200,000 clones, under 95% seen once; the top ten hold less than 2.5%. The CDR3 extends over 17 amino acids. From germline, CDR1 is LNHNV and CDR2 YYDKDF (reference sequence). The clonotype comes from a man aged 18 to 29 with acute or convalescent COVID-19. Sequenced sample: peripheral blood. V is TRBV15 and J is TRBJ2-5; 9 nucleotides align to TRBD2. CDR3: CATRRGLVAGEEETQYF. The CDR3 DNA follows: TGTGCCACCAGGAGAGGGCTCGTAGCGGGAGAGGAAGAGACCCAGTACTTC. The whole variable domain, remainder taken from reference TRBV15 and TRBJ2-5, is DAMVIQNPRYQVTQFGKPVTLSCSQTLNHNVMYWYQQKSSQAPKLLFHYYDKDFNNEADTPDNFQSRRPNTSFCFLDIRSPGLGDTAMYLCATRRGLVAGEEETQYFGPGTRLLVL.